This T cell receptor (beta chain) was obtained from a study of blood T cells in healthy people across ages. The study, taken as a whole, reports: Estimated diversity, derived from one million T cells, was regarded as an underestimate.

It was with a sample-barcoded 5' primer and a J-beta primer mix that a second PCR of roughly 7 to 11 cycles was run. TCRdb reprocessed the 5' RACE reads via MiXCR and lists one record per CDR3 protein. The repertoire holds around 800,000 distinct CDR3 sequences, approximately 59% seen once, with roughly a quarter in the top ten. This clonotype occurred once. The antigen remains undetermined. The source of this sequence is a man aged 30-40 years in good health. The material sequenced was blood.

Written as DNA, the CDR3 is TGCAGTGCACCTGTGGGGGCAGCTAATGAAAAACTGTTTTTT. It specifies CSAPVGAANEKLFF. The J gene is TRBJ1-4, the V gene TRBV20-1; a weak D match, TRBD1 (6 bases). Trimming removed 6 bases from V and 3 bases from J, with 14 bases in between. This CDR3 is 14 amino acids long. Germline CDR1 and CDR2: DFQATT and SNEGSKA (reference sequence).